Listed here are 12 T cell receptor beta chains from one sample, sequenced in a study of blood T cell repertoires in COVID-19. Repertoires were generated with immunoSEQ multiplex PCR, while TCRdb's copy carries only in-frame clones and drops some. The table lists roughly 410,000 clones, more than 80% of them singletons, with about 1.2% in the top ten. Sequencing input: peripheral blood. The receptors originated from a man aged 35-49 years with acute or convalescent COVID-19.

The chain uses TRBV19 and TRBJ1-5, with D possibly TRBD1 on 6 matching bases. The germline V gene encodes CDR1 LNHDA and CDR2 SQIVND (reference sequence). The CDR3 loop spans 15 amino acids. V dropped 5 bases and J dropped 0 bases, with 11 bases sitting between them. The CDR3: CASSSGQFSNQPQHF. DNA of the CDR3: TGTGCCAGTAGTTCCGGACAGTTTAGCAATCAGCCCCAGCATTTT. The variable domain in full, completed from reference TRBV19 and TRBJ1-5, reads DGGITQSPKYLFRKEGQNVTLSCEQNLNHDAMYWYRQDPGQGLRLIYYSQIVNDFQKGDIAEGYSVSREKKESFPLTVTSAQKNPTAFYLCASSSGQFSNQPQHFGDGTRLSIL.

The chain couples TRBV12-5 to TRBJ2-1; D is possibly TRBD2 (6 bases). The CDR3 totals 19 residues. Trimming stripped 2 bases from V and 0 bases from J, with 20 bases between. Germline CDR1 LGHNT, CDR2 FRNRAP. CDR3 bases: TGTGCTAGTGGTTTGTTCCCGGGACTTTCTAGGAGCTCCTACAATGAGCAGTTCTTC. It translates to CASGLFPGLSRSSYNEQFF. Variable domain in full (rest from reference TRBV12-5 and TRBJ2-1): DARVTQTPRHKVTEMGQEVTMRCQPILGHNTVFWYRQTMMQGLELLAYFRNRAPLDDSGMPKDRFSAEMPDATLATLKIQPSEPRDSAVYFCASGLFPGLSRSSYNEQFFGPGTRLTVL.

The rearrangement uses TRBV14 and TRBJ1-2; D unresolved. This CDR3 has 13 residues. V lost 1 base, J lost 5 bases, and 8 bases lay in between. Germline CDR1 is SGHDN and CDR2 is FVKESK. The CDR3 DNA reads TGTGCCAGCAGCCAAGGGGGAGTTTATGGCTACACCTTC. It codes for CASSQGGVYGYTF.

The genes are TRBV19 and TRBJ1-6, with 7 positions matching TRBD1. This CDR3 is 14 amino acids long. The junction had 12 bases not matched to a gene; V was cut back by 5 bases and J by 14 bases. Germline V CDR1 and CDR2: LNHDA, SQIVND (reference sequence). CDR3 nucleotides: TGTGCCAGTAGTGTCCGGACAGGAGCGCTTACCCTCCACTTT. It translates to CASSVRTGALTLHF.

The chain joins TRBV11-2 to TRBJ2-7, with D possibly matching TRBD2 (6 bases). Germline V gene data show CDR1 as SGHAT and CDR2 as FQNNGV. The CDR3 has 15 amino acids. V lost 0 bases and J lost 3, with 12 bases in between. In DNA, the CDR3 is TGTGCCAGCAGCTTAGAAGGCTTGGGGGGCTACGAGCAGTACTTC. Amino acid sequence: CASSLEGLGGYEQYF. Full variable domain (remainder filled in from reference TRBV11-2 and TRBJ2-7): EAGVAQSPRYKIIEKRQSVAFWCNPISGHATLYWYQQILGQGPKLLIQFQNNGVVDDSQLPKDRFSAERLKGVDSTLKIQPAKLEDSAVYLCASSLEGLGGYEQYFGPGTRLTVT.

The chain uses TRBV7-8 and TRBJ1-1; the D is unclear. This CDR3 has 14 residues. Germline CDR1 reads SGHVS; CDR2 reads FQNEAQ. V lost 0 bases and J 1 base, leaving 6 bases between the germline ends. CDR3 in amino acids: CASSLATGNTEAFF. The CDR3 region has the DNA TGTGCCAGCAGCTTAGCGACGGGGAACACTGAAGCTTTCTTT.

The chain uses TRBV2 and TRBJ1-1; D remains ambiguous. Germline-derived CDR1 and CDR2 are SNHLY and FYNNEI. With 6 bases removed from V and 3 bases from J, the gap between germline ends came to 5 bases. The CDR3 contains 11 residues. The CDR3 is CASSSYTEAFF. The DNA for the CDR3 is TGTGCCAGCAGCTCCTACACTGAAGCTTTCTTT.

This clone turned up a few times. The chain links TRBV19 to TRBJ2-2; D possibly corresponds to TRBD2 (6 bases). This CDR3 is built from 15 residues. V lost 4 bases and J lost 5, with 14 bases in between. Germline values: CDR1 LNHDA, CDR2 SQIVND (reference sequence). CDR3 bases: TGTGCCAGTAGTAGCCTGACTAGGCGGACCGGGGAGCTGTTTTTT. Its protein is CASSSLTRRTGELFF.

This clone was detected a few times. This rearrangement joins TRBV5-1 to TRBJ1-1, with D unclear. The CDR3 runs to 14 residues. Deletions cut 0 bases from V and 2 bases from J, with 8 bases between. Germline assignment: CDR1 SGHRS and CDR2 YFSETQ. CDR3: CASSLGAINTEAFF. DNA of the CDR3: TGCGCCAGCAGCTTGGGAGCAATCAACACTGAAGCTTTCTTT.

Concerning this clone: The germline gene is not matched at one end of the junction; a read error may be the cause. The chain couples TRBV3-1 (or the pseudogene TRBV3-2) to TRBJ1-3; unclear D gene. The CDR3 spans 13 residues. Germline CDR1 is LGHDT and CDR2 is YNNKEL (reference sequence). The CDR3 DNA reads TGTGCCAGCAGCCAAGCCTCTGTAAACACCATATATTTT. This gives the protein CASSQASVNTIYF.

The gene calls are TRBV7-8 and TRBJ2-7; 7 bases match TRBD1. V dropped 5 bases and J dropped 2; count of bases not matched to a gene: 6. The CDR3 spans 14 residues. CDR1 and CDR2 from the germline V gene are SGHVS and FQNEAQ. The CDR3 region is CASSIRDSTYEQYF. The CDR3 coding sequence is TGTGCCAGCAGCATCCGGGACAGTACCTACGAGCAGTACTTC. The full variable domain, rest sourced from reference TRBV7-8 and TRBJ2-7, is GAGVSQSPRYKVAKRGQDVALRCDPISGHVSLFWYQQALGQGPEFLTYFQNEAQLDKSGLPSDRFFAERPEGSVSTLKIQRTQQEDSAVYLCASSIRDSTYEQYFGPGTRLTVT.

The CDR3 nucleotides read TGTGCCAGCAGTTACATCAGCACCGGGGAGCTGTTTTTT. Translation gives CASSYISTGELFF. This chain connects TRBV6-5 to TRBJ2-2; D gene ambiguous. Germline assignment: CDR1 MNHEY and CDR2 SVGAGI. The V end lost 2 bases, the J end lost 4 bases, and 5 bases lay between the germline ends. CDR3 length: 13 amino acids.